This T cell receptor (beta chain) was captured by sequencing in a study of shared clonotypes between healthy human individuals. Only CD45RO-negative cells positively selected for CCR7 counted as naive CD8 cells, so terminally differentiated effector memory CD45RA+ cells were excluded. The study drew its donors from healthy HIV-negative adults without recent acute infections or vaccinations. A note on this clone: Its antigen is not identified.

Broader study findings: Non-shared clonotypes were found to have lower generation probabilities than the clonotypes that were shared by all four of the sorted-subset donors. With few donors, the genetic and exposure-history diversity represented was limited.

Trimming took 2 bases from V and 0 from J, leaving 13 bases between them. CDR3 length equals 16 residues. Germline V gene data show CDR1 as SGHVS and CDR2 as FQNEAQ. Original handling: ImmunoSEQ output lacked quality scores and full-length reads, limiting matched filtering. The table came from immunoSEQ multiplex PCR; TCRdb's copy has only in-frame clones and leaves some out. V and J calls and clone size follow that table, whereas D and trimming were derived from the DNA. The sample records about 680,000 clones, roughly 94% being singletons. The sequenced material came from naive CD8+ T cells sorted from blood. The receptor was derived from a man aged 25-45 years in good health. The V call is TRBV7-8, the J call TRBJ1-2; a weak D match, TRBD1 (6 bases). CDR3 in DNA: TGTGCCAGCAGCTTACCGAGGGGGGGTGCTAACTATGGCTACACCTTC. Protein product: CASSLPRGGANYGYTF.